This T cell receptor beta chain was sequenced during a study of response to subunit inactivated influenza vaccine. The trim removed 4 bases at V and 4 bases at J, leaving 8 bases unmatched. CDR3 size: 16 residues. The germline V gene encodes CDR1 SGHTA and CDR2 FQGNSA. In TCRdb, the RT-PCR reads were re-called with MiXCR into one record per CDR3 protein. Of about 480,000 distinct CDR3 sequences in the sample, approximately 11% are singletons; the top ten hold about 12%. In its sample, this clonotype was seen a few times. The V gene is TRBV7-2, the J gene TRBJ2-7; the match to TRBD1 covers 12 bases. Sequenced here: PBMCs from blood, sampled around seven weeks after vaccination. The source is a man aged 50 to 59 who received an inactivated influenza vaccine. CDR3 DNA: TGTGCCAGCAGCTCAGGGACAGGGGGCCCCCTTTACGAGCAGTACTTC. This encodes CASSSGTGGPLYEQYF.